The 26 T cell receptor beta chains in this list originate from one sample, sequenced in a study of beta chain features in type 1 diabetes. Expressed TCRB transcripts were sequenced after all isolated RNA was converted to cDNA. Here immunoSEQ multiplex PCR was the method, and the copy in TCRdb shows in-frame clones only, minus some. Here the sample spans under 450,000 clones, roughly 15% being singletons. Source material: naive CD4+ T cells from blood. These receptors all come from a woman aged 18-29 years in good health.

This chain joins TRBV7-9 and TRBJ2-7, with 9 bases that match TRBD1. Trimming cost V 3 bases and J 4 bases; bases outside gene matches: 7. This CDR3 has 15 residues. Germline lookup yields CDR1 SEHNR and CDR2 FQNEAQ (reference sequence). As DNA, the CDR3 is TGTGCCAGCAGCTTCCGGGACAGGGAGAGATACGAGCAGTACTTC. Its protein is CASSFRDRERYEQYF.

The chain uses TRBV9 and TRBJ2-1, with 11 bases aligning to TRBD2. The germline gives CDR1 SGDLS, CDR2 YYNGEE. V shed 0 bases and J 7 bases; nucleotides not matched to a gene: 9. The CDR3 has 17 amino acids. CDR3 region: CASSVELAGGSENEQFF. The DNA for the CDR3 is TGTGCCAGCAGCGTAGAATTAGCGGGAGGGTCGGAGAATGAGCAGTTCTTC.

The chain employs TRBV7-2 and TRBJ2-3, with 11 nucleotides matching TRBD2. V gave up 3 bases and J gave up 3 bases; unmatched junction bases: 2. The CDR3 contains 15 residues. The germline CDR1 and CDR2 sequences are SGHTA and FQGNSA. The CDR3 DNA sequence: TGTGCCAGCAGCTTTACTAGCGGGAGAACAGATACGCAGTATTTT. This sequence encodes CASSFTSGRTDTQYF.

V usage is TRBV28 and J usage is TRBJ2-1; TRBD2 matches at 7 bases. The CDR3 totals 18 residues. V was pared by 4 bases and J by 2 bases, with 14 bases of the junction left unmatched. Per germline, CDR1 MDHEN and CDR2 SYDVKM. CDR3: CASSSPLGGTGTYNEQFF. The CDR3 bases are TGTGCCAGCAGTTCCCCCCTCGGGGGGACGGGGACCTACAATGAGCAGTTCTTC.

This chain uses TRBV28 with TRBJ2-1; 8 bases map to TRBD1. CDR3 length: 13 residues. Germline lookup yields CDR1 MDHEN and CDR2 SYDVKM. V lost 11 bases, J lost 4 bases, and 7 bases stayed unmatched. The CDR3 bases are TGTGCCGGACAAGGGACAGGATACAATGAGCAGTTCTTC. Translation gives CAGQGTGYNEQFF.

In its sample, this clone was seen a few times. The V gene is TRBV6-6, the J gene TRBJ2-3; D is possibly TRBD1 (6 bases). The germline gives CDR1 MNHNY, CDR2 SVGAGI (reference sequence). The CDR3 runs to 15 residues. Trimming removed 2 bases at V and 5 bases at J, with 14 bases between. In nucleotides, the CDR3 is TGTGCCAGCAGTTACGACAGGCTCAGGGGAGATACGCAGTATTTT. Amino acids: CASSYDRLRGDTQYF.

The chain joins TRBV7-9 to TRBJ2-5; D unclear. This CDR3 spans 14 amino acids. With 2 bases removed from V and 2 bases from J, the gap between germline ends came to 9 bases. CDR1 is SEHNR and CDR2 is FQNEAQ in the germline V gene (reference sequence). The CDR3 bases are TGTGCCAGCAGCTTAAGTTCTATTCAAGAGACCCAGTACTTC. Its translation: CASSLSSIQETQYF. Variable domain in full (rest from reference TRBV7-9 and TRBJ2-5): DTGVSQNPRHKITKRGQNVTFRCDPISEHNRLYWYRQTLGQGPEFLTYFQNEAQLEKSRLLSDRFSAERPKGSFSTLEIQRTEQGDSAMYLCASSLSSIQETQYFGPGTRLLVL.

The chain links TRBV7-2 to TRBJ2-3, with D tentatively TRBD1 (6 bases). Trimming removed 3 bases from V and 5 bases from J, with 9 bases in between. The CDR3 runs to 13 residues. The germline V gene encodes CDR1 SGHTA and CDR2 FQGNSA. The CDR3 loop reads CASSFRGKDTQYF. In DNA, the CDR3 is TGTGCCAGCAGCTTTAGGGGGAAAGATACGCAGTATTTT.

This sequence joins TRBV28 and TRBJ1-2, with a possible D match to TRBD1 (5 bases). The germline gives CDR1 MDHEN, CDR2 SYDVKM. V lost 6 bases and J lost 7, with 12 bases in between. The CDR3 has 12 amino acids. CDR3 sequence reads: CASSPLGPGYTF. CDR3 DNA sequence: TGTGCCAGCAGCCCTCTGGGGCCTGGCTACACCTTC.

This clone has just a few counts. The chain links TRBV25-1 to TRBJ1-5; D is unclear. The CDR3 runs 14 residues. CDR1 is MGHDK, CDR2 SYGVNS, per germline. Trimming stripped 6 bases from V and 1 base from J, with 10 bases between. As DNA, the CDR3 is TGTGCCAGCAGCCTCCGAGGGAGCAATCAGCCCCAGCATTTT. It specifies CASSLRGSNQPQHF.

The CDR3 protein is CASSQGWFGETQYF. In nucleotides, the CDR3 is TGTGCCAGCAGCCAAGGGTGGTTCGGAGAGACCCAGTACTTC. The V gene is TRBV14, the J gene TRBJ2-5; no firm D call. The CDR3 runs to 14 residues. V gave up 1 base and J gave up 4 bases, with 10 bases separating them. The germline V gene has CDR1 SGHDN and CDR2 FVKESK.

A remark on this clone: The sample carries other DNA sequences with the same CDR3. This rearrangement joins TRBV30 to TRBJ1-2, with D possibly being TRBD1 (5 bases). V was clipped by 0 bases and J by 5 bases, with 7 bases between them. Germline values: CDR1 GTSNPN, CDR2 SVGIG (reference sequence). The CDR3 is 12 residues long. DNA of the CDR3: TGTGCCTGGAGTGTCAAGGGGTATGGCTACACCTTC. This sequence encodes CAWSVKGYGYTF.

The genes are TRBV7-6 and TRBJ2-7; TRBD2 aligns across 10 bases. The V gene end was trimmed by 4 bases and the J gene end by 2 bases; junction bases not matched to a gene: 2. The CDR3 length is 14 residues. The germline V gene encodes CDR1 SGHVS and CDR2 FNYEAQ. CDR3 region: CASSSGLAAYEQYF. CDR3 nucleotide sequence: TGTGCCAGCAGCTCCGGACTAGCGGCCTACGAGCAGTACTTC.

J is TRBJ2-5 and V is TRBV27; the D gene is possibly TRBD1 (5 bases). V was shortened by 5 bases and J by 2 bases, with 18 bases between the two germline ends. The length of the CDR3 is 16 residues. Germline V gene lookup returns CDR1 MNHEY and CDR2 SMNVEV (reference sequence). The chain's CDR3 is CASSRKGIPTQETQYF. CDR3 coding DNA: TGTGCCAGCAGTAGGAAGGGGATACCTACTCAAGAGACCCAGTACTTC.

A few counts support this clone. The gene calls are TRBV30 and TRBJ1-5, with 9 bases identical to TRBD1. With 4 bases clipped from V and 2 bases from J, the junction kept 12 bases outside the gene matches. The CDR3 is 17 residues long. Looked up from germline, CDR1 is GTSNPN and CDR2 is SVGIG (reference sequence). Here the CDR3 reads CAWTRDRVSGGNQPQHF. The CDR3 DNA follows: TGTGCCTGGACGAGGGACAGGGTTTCGGGTGGCAATCAGCCCCAGCATTTT.

This sequence joins TRBV29-1 and TRBJ1-1; weak D call: TRBD1 (6 bases). Germline CDR1 is SQVTM and CDR2 is ANQGSEA. The CDR3 runs to 14 residues. Trimming took 6 bases from V and 1 from J, leaving 15 bases between them. DNA for the CDR3: TGCAGCGTCAAACACGGACAGACGAACACTGAAGCTTTCTTT. Translating it yields CSVKHGQTNTEAFF. The full variable domain, with the rest looked up from reference TRBV29-1 and TRBJ1-1, is SAVISQKPSRDICQRGTSLTIQCQVDSQVTMMFWYRQQPGQSLTLIATANQGSEATYESGFVIDKFPISRPNLTFSTLTVSNMSPEDSSIYLCSVKHGQTNTEAFFGQGTRLTVV.

CDR3 sequence reads: CASSPQPGQGFIQYF. In DNA form, the CDR3 reads TGTGCCAGCAGTCCACAACCTGGACAGGGGTTCATTCAGTACTTC. The rearrangement uses TRBV6-4 and TRBJ2-4; 9 positions match TRBD1. The CDR3 runs to 15 residues. The germline gives CDR1 MRHNA, CDR2 SNTAGT. Trimming cost V 5 bases and J 9 bases; bases outside gene matches: 11.

This clone was observed a handful of times. The chain has TRBV12-2 and TRBJ2-1; no DNA check was done on the table's D call, TRBD2. TRBV12-2 is flagged as a pseudogene. The CDR3 runs 18 residues. CDR3 sequence: CASRLGLAGDEGCDEQFF. As DNA, the CDR3 is TGTGCAAGTCGCTTAGGGCTAGCGGGAGATGAGGGGTGTGATGAGCAGTTCTTC.

The CDR3 region is CASSTNRVNYGYTF. The DNA of the CDR3 is TGTGCCAGCTCAACTAACAGGGTTAACTATGGCTACACCTTC. This sequence joins TRBV18 and TRBJ1-2; D might be TRBD1 (6 bases). CDR1 KGHSH and CDR2 LQKENI come from the germline V gene. The CDR3 extends over 14 amino acids. Between the trimmed V and J ends, which lost 5 bases and 1 base, there was a span of 11 bases.

The V and J genes are TRBV4-1 and TRBJ1-5, with TRBD1 matching over 7 bases. Germline loops: CDR1 MGHRA, CDR2 YSYEKL. The CDR3 spans 16 residues. J lost 4 bases, V lost 2 bases, and 8 bases had no gene match. CDR3: CASSQTLGTVNQPQHF. For the CDR3, the DNA is TGCGCCAGCAGCCAAACCTTAGGGACAGTAAATCAGCCCCAGCATTTT.

This clone was counted a few times. The identical CDR3 is also encoded by other nucleotide sequences in the sample. The chain links TRBV10-3 to TRBJ2-1, with D perhaps matching TRBD2 (6 bases). The CDR3 runs to 13 residues. V was trimmed by 0 bases and J by 6 bases, leaving 6 bases between them. CDR1 ENHRY and CDR2 SYGVKD come from the germline V gene. The CDR3 region has the DNA TGTGCCATCAGTGAGTCGGGAGGCAATGAGCAGTTCTTC. It yields the protein CAISESGGNEQFF.

Comment on this clone: Other DNA variants within this sample encode the same CDR3. In nucleotides, the CDR3 is TGTGCCAGCAGTTTGACGGGAGGGGGCACAGATACGCAGTATTTT. Translation: CASSLTGGGTDTQYF. The chain links TRBV28 to TRBJ2-3; 8 nucleotides agree with TRBD2. After removal of 3 bases from V and 1 base from J, the junction contained 3 bases not matched to a gene. Per germline, CDR1 MDHEN and CDR2 SYDVKM. The CDR3 length is 15 residues.

The chain recombines TRBV29-1 with TRBJ2-2; 8 nucleotides line up with TRBD1. CDR3 length: 15 residues. Germline lookup yields CDR1 SQVTM and CDR2 ANQGSEA. V gave up 4 bases and J gave up 7 bases; unmatched junction bases: 11. The CDR3 coding sequence is TGCAGCGTTGTTTTCGCAGGGGGCGGGTTCGGGGAGCTGTTTTTT. Its protein product is CSVVFAGGGFGELFF.

The chain combines TRBV5-6 with TRBJ2-3, with 7 nucleotides matching TRBD2. Unmatched junction bases numbered 4, after V lost 2 bases and J lost 4 bases. The CDR3 spans 14 residues. Germline CDR1 and CDR2: SGHDT and YYEEEE. The CDR3 loop reads CASSFGLGADTQYF. CDR3 nucleotides: TGTGCCAGCAGCTTCGGACTAGGGGCAGATACGCAGTATTTT. The entire variable domain, with the rest obtained from reference TRBV5-6 and TRBJ2-3, is as follows: DAGVTQSPTHLIKTRGQQVTLRCSPKSGHDTVSWYQQALGQGPQFIFQYYEEEERQRGNFPDRFSGHQFPNYSSELNVNALLLGDSALYLCASSFGLGADTQYFGPGTRLTVL.

The chain links TRBV20-1 to TRBJ2-3, with D maybe TRBD2 (5 bases). Germline V CDR1 and CDR2: DFQATT, SNEGSKA (reference sequence). This CDR3 is 11 amino acids long. The V end lost 5 bases, the J end lost 6 bases, and 9 bases lay between the germline ends. CDR3 sequence reads: CSAGRGDTQYF. As DNA, the CDR3 is TGCAGTGCTGGTAGAGGGGATACGCAGTATTTT.

V gene TRBV30 combines with J gene TRBJ2-7; 10 bases map to TRBD1. V trimming: 3 bases; J trimming: 3 bases; junction bases outside the gene matches: 2. Germline CDR1 is GTSNPN and CDR2 is SVGIG (reference sequence). CDR3 length: 13 residues. The CDR3 protein is CAWSRDRGYEQYF. In DNA form, the CDR3 reads TGTGCCTGGAGCCGGGACAGGGGCTACGAGCAGTACTTC. Together with reference TRBV30 and TRBJ2-7, the CDR3 gives the full variable domain: SQTIHQWPATLVQPVGSPLSLECTVEGTSNPNLYWYRQAAGRGLQLLFYSVGIGQISSEVPQNLSASRPQDRQFILSSKKLLLSDSGFYLCAWSRDRGYEQYFGPGTRLTVT.